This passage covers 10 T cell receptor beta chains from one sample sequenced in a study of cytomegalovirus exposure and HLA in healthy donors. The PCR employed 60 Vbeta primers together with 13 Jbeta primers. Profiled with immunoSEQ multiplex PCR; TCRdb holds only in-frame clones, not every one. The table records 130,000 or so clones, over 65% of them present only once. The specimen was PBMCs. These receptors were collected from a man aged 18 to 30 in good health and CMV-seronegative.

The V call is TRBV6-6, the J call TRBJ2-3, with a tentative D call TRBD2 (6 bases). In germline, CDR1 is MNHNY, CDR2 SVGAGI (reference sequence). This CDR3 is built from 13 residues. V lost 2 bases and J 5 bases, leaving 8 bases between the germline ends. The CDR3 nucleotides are TGTGCCAGCAGTTACAGGGGAGGAGATACGCAGTATTTT. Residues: CASSYRGGDTQYF.

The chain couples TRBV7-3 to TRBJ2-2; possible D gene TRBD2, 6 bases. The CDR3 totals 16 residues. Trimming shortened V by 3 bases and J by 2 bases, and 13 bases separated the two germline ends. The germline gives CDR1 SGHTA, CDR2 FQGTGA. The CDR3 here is CASSFSGTLNTGELFF. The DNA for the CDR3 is TGTGCCAGCAGCTTCTCTGGGACTCTAAACACCGGGGAGCTGTTTTTT. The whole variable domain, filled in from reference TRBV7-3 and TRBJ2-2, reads GAGVSQTPSNKVTEKGKYVELRCDPISGHTALYWYRQSLGQGPEFLIYFQGTGAADDSGLPNDRFFAVRPEGSVSTLKIQRTERGDSAVYLCASSFSGTLNTGELFFGEGSRLTVL.

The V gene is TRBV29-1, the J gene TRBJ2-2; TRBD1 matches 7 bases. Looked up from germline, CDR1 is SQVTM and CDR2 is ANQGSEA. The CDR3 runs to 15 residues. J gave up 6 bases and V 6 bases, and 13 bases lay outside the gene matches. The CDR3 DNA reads TGCAGCGTCCCCCCCCCAGGGGGACATCCCGGGGAGCTGTTTTTT. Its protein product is CSVPPPGGHPGELFF.

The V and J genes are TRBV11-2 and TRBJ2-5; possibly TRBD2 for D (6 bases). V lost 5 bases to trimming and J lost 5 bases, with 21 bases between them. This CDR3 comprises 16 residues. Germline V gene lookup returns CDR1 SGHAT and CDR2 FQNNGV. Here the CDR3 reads CASSRSGGFPMETQYF. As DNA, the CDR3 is TGTGCCAGCAGCCGCTCCGGGGGTTTCCCTATGGAGACCCAGTACTTC.

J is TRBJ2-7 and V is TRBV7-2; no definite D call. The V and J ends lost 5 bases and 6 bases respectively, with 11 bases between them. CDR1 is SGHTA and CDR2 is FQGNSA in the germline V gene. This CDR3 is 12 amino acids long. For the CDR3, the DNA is TGTGCCAGCAGCCCAAACACGGGCGAGCAGTACTTC. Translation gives CASSPNTGEQYF.

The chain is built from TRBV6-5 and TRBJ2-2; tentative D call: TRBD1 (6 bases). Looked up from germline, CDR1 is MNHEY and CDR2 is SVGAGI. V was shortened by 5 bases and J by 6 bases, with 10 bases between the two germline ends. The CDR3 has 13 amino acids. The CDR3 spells CASSDAGAGELFF. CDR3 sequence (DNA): TGTGCCAGCAGTGATGCAGGGGCCGGGGAGCTGTTTTTT.

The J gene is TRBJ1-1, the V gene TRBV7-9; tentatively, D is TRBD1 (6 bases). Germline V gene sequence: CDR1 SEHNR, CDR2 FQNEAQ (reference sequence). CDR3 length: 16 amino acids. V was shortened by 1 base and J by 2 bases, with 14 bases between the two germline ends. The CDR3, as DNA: TGTGCCAGCAGCTTAGAACAGGGAGTGGTTAACACTGAAGCTTTCTTT. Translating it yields CASSLEQGVVNTEAFF.

DNA of the CDR3: TGTGCCACCAGCAGAGGGTCGGGGACAGGGGCCCCCAATCAGCCCCAGCATTTT. Translated, it gives CATSRGSGTGAPNQPQHF. The chain carries TRBV15 and TRBJ1-5; 10 nucleotides line up with TRBD1. The CDR3 spans 18 residues. CDR1 is LNHNV, CDR2 YYDKDF, per germline (reference sequence). Trimming removed 1 base from V and 3 bases from J; junction bases left unmatched: 9.

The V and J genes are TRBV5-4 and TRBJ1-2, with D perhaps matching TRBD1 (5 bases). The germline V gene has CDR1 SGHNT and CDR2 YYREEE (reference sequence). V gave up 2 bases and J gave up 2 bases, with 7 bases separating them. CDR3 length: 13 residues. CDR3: CASSFAGNYGYTF. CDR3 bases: TGTGCCAGCAGCTTCGCAGGGAACTATGGCTACACCTTC.

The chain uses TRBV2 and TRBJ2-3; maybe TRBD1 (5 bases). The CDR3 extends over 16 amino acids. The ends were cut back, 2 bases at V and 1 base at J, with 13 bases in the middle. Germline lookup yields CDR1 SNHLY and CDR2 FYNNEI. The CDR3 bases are TGTGCCAGCAGTGAATCGATGGGGCCCCGCACAGATACGCAGTATTTT. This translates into CASSESMGPRTDTQYF.